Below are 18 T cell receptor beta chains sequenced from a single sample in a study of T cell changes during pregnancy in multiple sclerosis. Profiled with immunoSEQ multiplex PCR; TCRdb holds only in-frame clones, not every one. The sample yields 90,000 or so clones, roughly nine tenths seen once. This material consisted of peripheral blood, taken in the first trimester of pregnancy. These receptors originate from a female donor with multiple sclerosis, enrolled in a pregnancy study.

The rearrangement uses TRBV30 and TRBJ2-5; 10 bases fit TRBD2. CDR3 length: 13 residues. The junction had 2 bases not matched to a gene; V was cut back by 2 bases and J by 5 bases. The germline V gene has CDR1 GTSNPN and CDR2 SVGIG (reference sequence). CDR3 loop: CAWSTSGIETQYF. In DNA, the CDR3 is TGTGCCTGGAGTACTAGCGGGATCGAGACCCAGTACTTC.

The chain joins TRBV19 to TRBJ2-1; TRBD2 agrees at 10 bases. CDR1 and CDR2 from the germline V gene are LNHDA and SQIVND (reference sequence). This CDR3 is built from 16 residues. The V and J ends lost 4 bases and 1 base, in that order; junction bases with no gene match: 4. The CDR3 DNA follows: TGTGCCAGTAGTACTAGCGGGAGTAGGTCCTACAATGAGCAGTTCTTC. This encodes CASSTSGSRSYNEQFF.

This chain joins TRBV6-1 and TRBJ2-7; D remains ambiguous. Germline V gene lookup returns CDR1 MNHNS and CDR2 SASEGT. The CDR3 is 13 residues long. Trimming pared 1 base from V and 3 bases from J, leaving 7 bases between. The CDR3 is CASSEVGLYEQYF. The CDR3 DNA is TGTGCCAGCAGTGAAGTGGGCCTCTACGAGCAGTACTTC.

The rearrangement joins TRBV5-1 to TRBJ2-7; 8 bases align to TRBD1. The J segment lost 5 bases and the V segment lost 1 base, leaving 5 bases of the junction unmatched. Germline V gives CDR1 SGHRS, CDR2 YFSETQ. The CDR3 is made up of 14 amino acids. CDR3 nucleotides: TGCGCCAGCAGCTTGCCCAGGGGGCGGAACGAGCAGTACTTC. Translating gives CASSLPRGRNEQYF.

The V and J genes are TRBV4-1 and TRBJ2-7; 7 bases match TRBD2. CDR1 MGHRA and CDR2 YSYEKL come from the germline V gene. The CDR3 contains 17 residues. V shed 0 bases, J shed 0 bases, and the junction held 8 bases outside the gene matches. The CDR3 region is CASSQDTASGFSYEQYF. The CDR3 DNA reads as TGCGCCAGCAGCCAAGATACGGCTAGCGGATTCTCCTACGAGCAGTACTTC.

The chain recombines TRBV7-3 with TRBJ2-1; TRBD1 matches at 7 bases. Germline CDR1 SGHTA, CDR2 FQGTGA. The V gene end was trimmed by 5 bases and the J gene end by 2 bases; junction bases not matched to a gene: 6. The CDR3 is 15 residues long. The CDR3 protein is CASSPSGGTYNEQFF. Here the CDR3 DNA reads TGTGCCAGCAGCCCCTCAGGGGGTACCTACAATGAGCAGTTCTTC.

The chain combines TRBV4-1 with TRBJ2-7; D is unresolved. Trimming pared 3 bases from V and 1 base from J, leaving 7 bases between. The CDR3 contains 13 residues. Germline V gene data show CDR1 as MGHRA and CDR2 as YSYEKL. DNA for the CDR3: TGCGCCAGCAGCCATTCTCTATCCTACGAGCAGTACTTC. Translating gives CASSHSLSYEQYF.

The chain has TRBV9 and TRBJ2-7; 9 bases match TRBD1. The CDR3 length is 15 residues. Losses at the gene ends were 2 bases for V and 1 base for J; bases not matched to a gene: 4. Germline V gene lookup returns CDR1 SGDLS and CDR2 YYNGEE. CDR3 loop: CASSVGTGISYEQYF. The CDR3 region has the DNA TGTGCCAGCAGCGTCGGGACAGGGATTTCCTACGAGCAGTACTTC. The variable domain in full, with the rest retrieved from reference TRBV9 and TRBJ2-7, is DSGVTQTPKHLITATGQRVTLRCSPRSGDLSVYWYQQSLDQGLQFLIQYYNGEERAKGNILERFSAQQFPDLHSELNLSSLELGDSALYFCASSVGTGISYEQYFGPGTRLTVT.

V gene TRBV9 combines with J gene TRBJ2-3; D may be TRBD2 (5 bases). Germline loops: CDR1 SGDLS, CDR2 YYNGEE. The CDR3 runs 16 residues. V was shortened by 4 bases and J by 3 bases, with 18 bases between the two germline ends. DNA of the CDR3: TGTGCCAGCAGCCTACGGGATGTAGCCAGAACAGATACGCAGTATTTT. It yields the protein CASSLRDVARTDTQYF.

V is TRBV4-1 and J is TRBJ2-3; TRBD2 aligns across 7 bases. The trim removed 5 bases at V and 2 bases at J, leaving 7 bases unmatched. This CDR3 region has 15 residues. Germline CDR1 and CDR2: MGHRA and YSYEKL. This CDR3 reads CASSWKGGDTDTQYF. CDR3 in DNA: TGCGCCAGCAGCTGGAAGGGAGGGGACACAGATACGCAGTATTTT.

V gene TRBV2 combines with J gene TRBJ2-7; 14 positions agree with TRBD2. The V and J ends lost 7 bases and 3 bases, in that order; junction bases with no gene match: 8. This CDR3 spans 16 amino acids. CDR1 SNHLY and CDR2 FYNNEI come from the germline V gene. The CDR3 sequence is CASTRSGLAGGYEQYF. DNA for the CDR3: TGTGCCAGCACTCGGAGCGGACTAGCGGGAGGCTACGAGCAGTACTTC.

The CDR3 DNA reads TGTGCCAGCAGCAACGGGGATCACTACGAGCAGTACTTC. It specifies CASSNGDHYEQYF. The J gene is TRBJ2-7, the V gene TRBV2; D may be TRBD2 (5 bases). V lost 6 bases and J 3 bases, leaving 12 bases between the germline ends. Germline CDR1 SNHLY, CDR2 FYNNEI. CDR3 length equals 13 residues.

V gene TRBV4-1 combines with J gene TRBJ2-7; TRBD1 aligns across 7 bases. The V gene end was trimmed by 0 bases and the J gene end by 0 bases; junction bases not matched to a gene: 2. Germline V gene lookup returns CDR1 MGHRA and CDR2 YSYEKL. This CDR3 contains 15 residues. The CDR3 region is CASSQEQGSSYEQYF. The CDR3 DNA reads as TGCGCCAGCAGCCAAGAACAGGGGTCCTCCTACGAGCAGTACTTC.

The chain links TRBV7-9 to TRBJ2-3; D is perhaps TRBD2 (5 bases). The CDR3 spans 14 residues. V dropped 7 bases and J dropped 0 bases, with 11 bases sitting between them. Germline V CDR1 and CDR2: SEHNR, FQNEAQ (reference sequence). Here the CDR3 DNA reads TGTGCCAGCAAGCAGGACTCTAGCACAGATACGCAGTATTTT. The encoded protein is CASKQDSSTDTQYF.

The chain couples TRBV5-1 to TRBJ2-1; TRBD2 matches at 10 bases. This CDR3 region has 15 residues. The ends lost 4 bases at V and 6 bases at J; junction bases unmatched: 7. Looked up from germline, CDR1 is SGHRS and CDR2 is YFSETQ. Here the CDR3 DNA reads TGCGCCAGCAGCCCTAGCGGGAGAGAGTCCAATGAGCAGTTCTTC. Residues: CASSPSGRESNEQFF. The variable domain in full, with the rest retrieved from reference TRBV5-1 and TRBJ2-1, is KAGVTQTPRYLIKTRGQQVTLSCSPISGHRSVSWYQQTPGQGLQFLFEYFSETQRNKGNFPGRFSGRQFSNSRSEMNVSTLELGDSALYLCASSPSGRESNEQFFGPGTRLTVL.

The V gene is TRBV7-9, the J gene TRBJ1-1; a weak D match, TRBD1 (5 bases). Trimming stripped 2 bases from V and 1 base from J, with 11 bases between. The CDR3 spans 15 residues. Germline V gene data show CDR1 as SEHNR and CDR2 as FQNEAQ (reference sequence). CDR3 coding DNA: TGTGCCAGCAGCTTACTGGACACGAGGAACACTGAAGCTTTCTTT. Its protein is CASSLLDTRNTEAFF.

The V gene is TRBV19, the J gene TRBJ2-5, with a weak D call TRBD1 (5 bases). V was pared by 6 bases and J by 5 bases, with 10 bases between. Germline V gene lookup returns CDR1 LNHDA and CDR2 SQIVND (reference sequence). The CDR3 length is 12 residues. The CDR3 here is CASRQAGETQYF. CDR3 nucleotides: TGTGCCAGTAGACAGGCTGGGGAGACCCAGTACTTC.

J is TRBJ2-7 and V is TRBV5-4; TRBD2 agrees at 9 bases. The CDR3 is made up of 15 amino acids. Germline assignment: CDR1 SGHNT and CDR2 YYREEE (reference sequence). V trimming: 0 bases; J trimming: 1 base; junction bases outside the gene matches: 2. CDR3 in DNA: TGTGCCAGCAGCTTGGGGCTAGCGGGATCCTACGAGCAGTACTTC. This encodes CASSLGLAGSYEQYF.